Here is one TCR beta chain with its context. Clones were sequenced by immunoSEQ multiplex PCR, and TCRdb holds only the in-frame ones, with some missing. The table lists about a million clones, approximately 75% of them singletons. This sample stems from a study of shared clonotypes between healthy human individuals. Looking at the study overall: CD4 naive cells filled three plates per donor, CD4 memory three, CD8 naive two and CD8 memory one.

This TCR was recovered from a man younger than 35 in good health. Some clones in this sample may be carry-over from other donors' samples. What was sequenced was memory CD4+ T cells from PBMCs. Subset of the sample: CD45RA-negative fraction.

The chain's CDR3 is CASSPTGPNTQYF. The CDR3 DNA sequence: TGTGCCAGCAGCCCGACTGGGCCGAATACGCAGTATTTT. The chain combines TRBV7-3 with TRBJ2-3, with unresolved D. The V and J ends lost 5 bases and 7 bases respectively, with 13 bases between them. The CDR3 has 13 amino acids. The germline V gene has CDR1 SGHTA and CDR2 FQGTGA.